This T cell receptor beta chain was sequenced in a study of blood T cell repertoires in COVID-19. Study-level background: Acute and convalescent COVID-19 samples came from the United States, Italy and Spain.

In terms of age and location, participants ranged from roughly 18 to 90 years and lived in 24 US areas. Categorization into cohorts depended on clinical history that participants reported. This CDR3 region has 13 residues. Germline V gene data show CDR1 as MNHEY and CDR2 as SVGAGI. V was shortened by 10 bases and J by 0 bases, with 12 bases between the two germline ends. Authors' data handling: Amplified reference gene primers provided the basis for estimating nucleated cell counts. Method: immunoSEQ multiplex PCR; TCRdb's copy keeps in-frame clones and lacks some. V and J calls and clone size follow that table, whereas D and trimming were derived from the DNA. The table has roughly 430,000 clones, 88% seen once.

The rearrangement uses TRBV6-5 and TRBJ1-1; tentatively, D is TRBD1 (5 bases). The sequence derives from a woman in her forties with acute COVID-19. The sequencing sample was made of PBMCs or T cells enriched from blood (not recorded which). This CDR3 reads CATKTDMNTEAFF. The CDR3 nucleotides are TGTGCCACCAAGACAGACATGAACACTGAAGCTTTCTTT.